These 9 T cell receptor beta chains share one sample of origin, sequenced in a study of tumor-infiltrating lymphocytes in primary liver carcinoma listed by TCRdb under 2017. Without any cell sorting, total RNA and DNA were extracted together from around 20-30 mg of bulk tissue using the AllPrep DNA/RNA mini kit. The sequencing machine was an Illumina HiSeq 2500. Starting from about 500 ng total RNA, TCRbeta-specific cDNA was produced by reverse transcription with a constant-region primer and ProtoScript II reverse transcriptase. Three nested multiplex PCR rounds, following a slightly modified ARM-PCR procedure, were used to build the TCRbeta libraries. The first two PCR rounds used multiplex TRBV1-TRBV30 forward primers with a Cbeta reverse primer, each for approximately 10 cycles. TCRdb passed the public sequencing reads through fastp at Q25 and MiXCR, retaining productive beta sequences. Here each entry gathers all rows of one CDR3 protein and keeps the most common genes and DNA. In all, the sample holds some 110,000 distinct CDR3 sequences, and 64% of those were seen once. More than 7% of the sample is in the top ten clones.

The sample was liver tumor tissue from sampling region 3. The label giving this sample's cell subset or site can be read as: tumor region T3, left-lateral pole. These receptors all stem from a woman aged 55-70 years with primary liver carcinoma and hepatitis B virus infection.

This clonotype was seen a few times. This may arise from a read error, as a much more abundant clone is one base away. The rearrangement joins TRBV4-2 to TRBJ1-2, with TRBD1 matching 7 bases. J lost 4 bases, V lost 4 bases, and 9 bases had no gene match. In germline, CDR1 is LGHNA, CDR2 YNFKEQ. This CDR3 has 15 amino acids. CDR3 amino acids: CASSPTGTVSYGYTF. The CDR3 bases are TGTGCCAGCAGCCCCACCGGGACAGTGTCCTATGGCTACACCTTC.

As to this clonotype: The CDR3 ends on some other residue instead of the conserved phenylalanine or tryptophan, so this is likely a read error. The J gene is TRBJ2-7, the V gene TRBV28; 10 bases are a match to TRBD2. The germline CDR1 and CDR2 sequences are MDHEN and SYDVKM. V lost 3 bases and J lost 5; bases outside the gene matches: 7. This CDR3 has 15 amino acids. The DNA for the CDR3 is TGTGCCAGCAGTTTGGTCCTAGCGGGAGCCCACGAGCAGTACTAC. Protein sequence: CASSLVLAGAHEQYY.

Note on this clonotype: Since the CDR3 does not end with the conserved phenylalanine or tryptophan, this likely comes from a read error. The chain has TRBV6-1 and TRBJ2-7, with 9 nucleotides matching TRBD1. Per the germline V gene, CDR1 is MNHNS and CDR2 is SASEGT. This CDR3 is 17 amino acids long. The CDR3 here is CASSSKIGTGTSYEQYL. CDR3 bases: TGTGCCAGCAGTTCTAAAATTGGGACAGGGACCTCCTACGAACAGTACCTC.

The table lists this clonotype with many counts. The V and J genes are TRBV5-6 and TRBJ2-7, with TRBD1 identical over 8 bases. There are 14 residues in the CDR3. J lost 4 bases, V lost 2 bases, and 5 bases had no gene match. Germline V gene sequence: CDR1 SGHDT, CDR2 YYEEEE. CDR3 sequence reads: CASSFDRGNYEQYF. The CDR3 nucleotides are TGTGCCAGCAGCTTCGACAGGGGAAATTACGAGCAGTACTTC.

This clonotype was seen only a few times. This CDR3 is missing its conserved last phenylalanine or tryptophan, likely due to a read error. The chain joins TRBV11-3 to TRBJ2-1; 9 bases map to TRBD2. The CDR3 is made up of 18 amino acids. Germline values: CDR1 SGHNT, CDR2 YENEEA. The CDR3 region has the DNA TGTGCCAGCAGTTTAGGTCAAGGCGGGAGGGCCGGCTACAATGAACAGTTCTCC. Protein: CASSLGQGGRAGYNEQFS.

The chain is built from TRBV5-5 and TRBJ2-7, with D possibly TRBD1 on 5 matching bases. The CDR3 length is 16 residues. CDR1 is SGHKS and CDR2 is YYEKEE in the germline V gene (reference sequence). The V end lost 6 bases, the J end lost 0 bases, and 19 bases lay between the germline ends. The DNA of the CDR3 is TGTGCCAGCATCCTAACAGGTTCAGAGCTCTCCTACGAGCAGTACTTC. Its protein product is CASILTGSELSYEQYF.

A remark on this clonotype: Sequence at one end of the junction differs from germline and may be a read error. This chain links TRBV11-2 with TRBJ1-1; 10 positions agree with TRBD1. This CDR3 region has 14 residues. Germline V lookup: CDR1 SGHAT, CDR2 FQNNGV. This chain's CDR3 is CASSPHGQGGEVFF. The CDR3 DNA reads TGTGCCAGCAGCCCGCATGGACAGGGGGGAGAAGTTTTCTTT.

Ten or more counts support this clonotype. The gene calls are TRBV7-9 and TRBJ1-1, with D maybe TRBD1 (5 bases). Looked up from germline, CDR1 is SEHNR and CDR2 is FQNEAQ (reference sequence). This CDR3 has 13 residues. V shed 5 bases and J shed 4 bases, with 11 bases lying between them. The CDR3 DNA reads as TGTGCCAGCAGCCTGCCTGGGGGCACTGAAGCTTTCTTT. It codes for CASSLPGGTEAFF.

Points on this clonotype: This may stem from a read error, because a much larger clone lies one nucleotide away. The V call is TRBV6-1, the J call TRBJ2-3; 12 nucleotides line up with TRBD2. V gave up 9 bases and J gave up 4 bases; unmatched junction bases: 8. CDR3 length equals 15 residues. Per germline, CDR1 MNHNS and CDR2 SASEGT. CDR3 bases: TGTGCCAGAAGTACGACTAGCGGGAGTGCAGATACGCAGTATTTT. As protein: CARSTTSGSADTQYF.